This T cell receptor beta chain emerged from a study of T cell responses to AZD1222 COVID-19 vaccine. Study summary: Second-dose schedules of about 4 or about 12 weeks were combined.

The ends lost 5 bases at V and 4 bases at J; junction bases unmatched: 3. The CDR3 sequence is 14 residues long. Germline CDR1 and CDR2: MNHEY and SVGAGI. Study results and caveats: Clonal diversity was possibly underestimated, and the donors were mostly white British, with more females. Spike-specific TCR depth and breadth grew after two AZD1222 doses. AZD1222 recipients seropositive at baseline numbered only 6 or 7.

With regard to this clone: Its matching antigen is unknown.

The table came from immunoSEQ multiplex PCR; TCRdb's copy has only in-frame clones and leaves some out. The profile shows roughly 150,000 clones, over 85% of them singletons. The source material was peripheral blood, sampled on day 0 of AZD1222 vaccination. This chain links TRBV6-5 with TRBJ1-2; TRBD1 matches 11 bases. This TCR came from an adult in good health. The CDR3 loop reads CASSIGQGAYGYTF. DNA of the CDR3: TGTGCCAGCAGTATAGGACAGGGGGCCTATGGCTACACCTTC.